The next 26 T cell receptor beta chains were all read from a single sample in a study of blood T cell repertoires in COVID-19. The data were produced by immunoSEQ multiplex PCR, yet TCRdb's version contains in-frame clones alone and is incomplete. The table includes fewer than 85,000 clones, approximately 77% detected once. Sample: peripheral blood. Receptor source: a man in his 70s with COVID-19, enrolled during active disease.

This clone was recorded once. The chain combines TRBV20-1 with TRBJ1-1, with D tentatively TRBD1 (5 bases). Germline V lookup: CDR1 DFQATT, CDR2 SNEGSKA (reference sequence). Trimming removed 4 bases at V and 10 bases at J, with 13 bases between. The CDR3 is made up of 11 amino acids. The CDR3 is CSATQGGGAFF. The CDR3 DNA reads TGCAGTGCTACCCAGGGAGGAGGAGCTTTCTTT.

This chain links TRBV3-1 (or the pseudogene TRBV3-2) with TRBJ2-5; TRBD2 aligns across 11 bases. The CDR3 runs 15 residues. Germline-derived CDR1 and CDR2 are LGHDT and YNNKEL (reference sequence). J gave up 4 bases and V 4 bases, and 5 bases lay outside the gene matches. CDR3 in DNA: TGTGCCAGCAGCCTTCTAGCGGGAGGAGGAGAGACCCAGTACTTC. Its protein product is CASSLLAGGGETQYF.

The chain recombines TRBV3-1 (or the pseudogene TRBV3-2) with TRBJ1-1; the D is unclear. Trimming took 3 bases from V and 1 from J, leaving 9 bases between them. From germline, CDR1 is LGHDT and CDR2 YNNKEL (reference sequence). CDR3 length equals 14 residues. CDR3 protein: CASSHFNRNTEAFF. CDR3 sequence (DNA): TGTGCCAGCAGCCACTTTAACAGGAACACTGAAGCTTTCTTT.

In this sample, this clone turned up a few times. CDR3 residues: CASSLLPGTGVDEQYF. CDR3 coding DNA: TGTGCCAGCAGTTTACTCCCCGGGACAGGGGTGGACGAGCAGTACTTC. This sequence joins TRBV27 and TRBJ2-7; TRBD1 matches 10 bases. Per germline, CDR1 MNHEY and CDR2 SMNVEV (reference sequence). The V gene end was trimmed by 2 bases and the J gene end by 5 bases; junction bases not matched to a gene: 9. The CDR3 length is 16 residues.

CDR3 DNA sequence: TGTGCCAGCAGCCCGCAGGGAATCGGGGAGCTGTTTTTT. Amino acid sequence: CASSPQGIGELFF. The chain has TRBV7-6 and TRBJ2-2, with a tentative D call TRBD1 (5 bases). Germline V gene sequence: CDR1 SGHVS, CDR2 FNYEAQ. V lost 5 bases and J 7 bases, leaving 11 bases between the germline ends. There are 13 residues in the CDR3.

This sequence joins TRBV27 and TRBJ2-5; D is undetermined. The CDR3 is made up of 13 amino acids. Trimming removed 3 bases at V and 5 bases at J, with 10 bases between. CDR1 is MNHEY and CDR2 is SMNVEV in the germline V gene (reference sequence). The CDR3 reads CASSFSPSETQYF. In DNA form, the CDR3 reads TGTGCCAGCAGTTTCTCCCCCAGTGAGACCCAGTACTTC.

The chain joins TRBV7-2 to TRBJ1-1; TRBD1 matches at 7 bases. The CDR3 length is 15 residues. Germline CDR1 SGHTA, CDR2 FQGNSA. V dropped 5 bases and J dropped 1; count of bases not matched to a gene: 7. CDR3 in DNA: TGTGCCAGCAGCCCCCCAGGGGGTAGGAACACTGAAGCTTTCTTT. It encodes CASSPPGGRNTEAFF.

The CDR3 loop is CASSLARGATEAFF. In nucleotides, the CDR3 is TGTGCCAGCAGCTTAGCGCGGGGGGCAACTGAAGCTTTCTTT. The chain joins TRBV7-2 to TRBJ1-1, with D tentatively TRBD1 (6 bases). CDR3 length equals 14 residues. Trimming stripped 0 bases from V and 5 bases from J, with 10 bases between. Per the germline V gene, CDR1 is SGHTA and CDR2 is FQGNSA. Based on the CDR3 plus reference TRBV7-2 and TRBJ1-1, the full variable domain is GAGVSQSPSNKVTEKGKDVELRCDPISGHTALYWYRQSLGQGLEFLIYFQGNSAPDKSGLPSDRFSAERTGGSVSTLTIQRTQQEDSAVYLCASSLARGATEAFFGQGTRLTVV.

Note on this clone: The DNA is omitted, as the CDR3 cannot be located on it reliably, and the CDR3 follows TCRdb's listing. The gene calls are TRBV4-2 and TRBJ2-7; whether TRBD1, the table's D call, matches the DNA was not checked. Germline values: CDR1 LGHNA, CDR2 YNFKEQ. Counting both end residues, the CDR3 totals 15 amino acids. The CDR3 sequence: CASSQEVGQGAVGTF.

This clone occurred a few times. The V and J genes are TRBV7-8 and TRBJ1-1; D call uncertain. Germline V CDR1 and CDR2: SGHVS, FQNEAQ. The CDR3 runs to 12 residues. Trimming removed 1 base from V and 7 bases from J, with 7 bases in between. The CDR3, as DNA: TGTGCCAGCAGCTTAGGAGTAAATGAAGCTTTCTTT. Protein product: CASSLGVNEAFF.

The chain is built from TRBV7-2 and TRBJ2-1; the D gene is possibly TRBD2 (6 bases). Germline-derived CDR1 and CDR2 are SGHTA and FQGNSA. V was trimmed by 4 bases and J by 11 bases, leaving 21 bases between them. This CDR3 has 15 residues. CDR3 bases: TGTGCCAGCAGCTCCAATTCTAAGGGAGGAATAAAGCAGTTCTTC. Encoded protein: CASSSNSKGGIKQFF.

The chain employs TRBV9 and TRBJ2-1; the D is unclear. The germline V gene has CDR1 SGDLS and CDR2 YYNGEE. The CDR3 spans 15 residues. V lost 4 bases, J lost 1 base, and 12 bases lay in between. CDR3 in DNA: TGTGCCAGCAGCCTCAGAGGCGGATCCTACAATGAGCAGTTCTTC. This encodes CASSLRGGSYNEQFF.

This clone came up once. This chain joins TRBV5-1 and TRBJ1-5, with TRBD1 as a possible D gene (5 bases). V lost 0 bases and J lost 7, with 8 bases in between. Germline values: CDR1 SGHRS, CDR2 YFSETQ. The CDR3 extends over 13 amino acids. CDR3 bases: TGCGCCAGCAGCTTGGGGGAGGGGCAGCCCCAGCATTTT. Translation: CASSLGEGQPQHF.

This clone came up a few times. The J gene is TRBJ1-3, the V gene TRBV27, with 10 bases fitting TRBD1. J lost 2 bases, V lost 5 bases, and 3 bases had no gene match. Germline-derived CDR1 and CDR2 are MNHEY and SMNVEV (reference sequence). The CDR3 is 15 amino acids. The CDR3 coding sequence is TGTGCCAGCAGTGCCGGGACAGGGGCTGGAAACACCATATATTTT. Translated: CASSAGTGAGNTIYF.

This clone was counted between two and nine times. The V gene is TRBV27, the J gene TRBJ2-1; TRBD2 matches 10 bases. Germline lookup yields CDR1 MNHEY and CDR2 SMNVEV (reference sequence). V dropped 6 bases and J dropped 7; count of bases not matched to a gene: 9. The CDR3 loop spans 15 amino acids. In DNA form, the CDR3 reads TGTGCCAGCAGACGGACTAGCGGAGTCCCTAATGAGCAGTTCTTC. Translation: CASRRTSGVPNEQFF.

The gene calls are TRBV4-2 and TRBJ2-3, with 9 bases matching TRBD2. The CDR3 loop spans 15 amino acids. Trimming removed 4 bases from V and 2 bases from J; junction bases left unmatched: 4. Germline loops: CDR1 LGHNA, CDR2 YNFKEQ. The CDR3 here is CASSRTSDDTDTQYF. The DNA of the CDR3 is TGTGCCAGCAGCCGGACTAGCGACGACACAGATACGCAGTATTTT.

The CDR3 nucleotides are TGTGCCTCTAATCCACCGGGACAGGGGGCACGGGAGCAGTACTTC. It encodes CASNPPGQGAREQYF. This sequence joins TRBV30 and TRBJ2-7; 12 bases align to TRBD1. The CDR3 is 15 residues long. The ends lost 7 bases at V and 7 bases at J; junction bases unmatched: 14. Germline V gene lookup returns CDR1 GTSNPN and CDR2 SVGIG (reference sequence).

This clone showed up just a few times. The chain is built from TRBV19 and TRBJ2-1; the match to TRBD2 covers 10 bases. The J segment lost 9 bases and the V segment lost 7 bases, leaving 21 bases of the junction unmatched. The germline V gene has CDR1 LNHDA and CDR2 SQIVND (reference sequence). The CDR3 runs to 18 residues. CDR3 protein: CASTTGASSGGAWGEQFF. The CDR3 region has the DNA TGTGCCAGTACGACGGGCGCGTCTAGCGGGGGTGCTTGGGGTGAGCAGTTCTTC.

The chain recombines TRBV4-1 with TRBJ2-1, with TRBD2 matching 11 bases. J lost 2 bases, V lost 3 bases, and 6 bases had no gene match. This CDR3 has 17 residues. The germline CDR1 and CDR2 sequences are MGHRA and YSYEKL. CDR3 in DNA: TGCGCCAGCAGCCATGCGGGTAGCGGGAGGGCCTACAATGAGCAGTTCTTC. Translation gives CASSHAGSGRAYNEQFF.

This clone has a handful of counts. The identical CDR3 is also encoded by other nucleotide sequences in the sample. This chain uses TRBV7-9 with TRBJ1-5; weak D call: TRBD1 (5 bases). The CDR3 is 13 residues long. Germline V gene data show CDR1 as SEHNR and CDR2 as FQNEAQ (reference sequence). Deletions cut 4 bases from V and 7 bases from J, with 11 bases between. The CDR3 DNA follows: TGTGCCAGCAGCTCCGATAGGGGACAGCCCCAGCATTTT. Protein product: CASSSDRGQPQHF. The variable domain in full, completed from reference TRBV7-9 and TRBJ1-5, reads DTGVSQNPRHKITKRGQNVTFRCDPISEHNRLYWYRQTLGQGPEFLTYFQNEAQLEKSRLLSDRFSAERPKGSFSTLEIQRTEQGDSAMYLCASSSDRGQPQHFGDGTRLSIL.

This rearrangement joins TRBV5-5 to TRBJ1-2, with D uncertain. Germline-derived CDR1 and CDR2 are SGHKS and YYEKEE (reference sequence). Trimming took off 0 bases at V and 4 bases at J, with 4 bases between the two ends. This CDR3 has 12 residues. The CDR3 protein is CASSLAVYGYTF. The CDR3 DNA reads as TGTGCCAGCAGCTTGGCCGTCTATGGCTACACCTTC.

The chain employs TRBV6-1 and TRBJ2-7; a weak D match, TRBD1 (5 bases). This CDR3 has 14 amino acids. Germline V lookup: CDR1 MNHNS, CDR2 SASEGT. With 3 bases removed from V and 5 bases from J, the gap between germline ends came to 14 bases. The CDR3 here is CASSDQGGFDEQYF. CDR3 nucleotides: TGTGCCAGCAGTGACCAGGGTGGGTTCGACGAGCAGTACTTC.

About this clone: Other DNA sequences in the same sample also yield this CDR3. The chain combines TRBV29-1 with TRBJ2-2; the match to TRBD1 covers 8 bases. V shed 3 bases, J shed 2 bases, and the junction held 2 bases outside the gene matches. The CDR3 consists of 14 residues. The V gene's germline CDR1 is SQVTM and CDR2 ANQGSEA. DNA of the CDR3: TGCAGCGTTGAGACAGGGGTAAACACCGGGGAGCTGTTTTTT. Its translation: CSVETGVNTGELFF.

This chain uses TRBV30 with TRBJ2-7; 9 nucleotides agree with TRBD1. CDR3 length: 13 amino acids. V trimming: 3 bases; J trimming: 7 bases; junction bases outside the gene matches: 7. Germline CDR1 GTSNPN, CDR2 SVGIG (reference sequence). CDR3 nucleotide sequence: TGTGCCTGGAGATCTACAGGGGGCAGTGAGCAGTACTTC. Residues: CAWRSTGGSEQYF.

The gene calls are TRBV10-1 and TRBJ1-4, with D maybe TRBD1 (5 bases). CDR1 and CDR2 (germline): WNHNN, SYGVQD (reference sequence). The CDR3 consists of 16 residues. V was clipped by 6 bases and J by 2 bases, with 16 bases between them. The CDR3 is CASRWQGDITNEKLFF. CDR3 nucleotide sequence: TGCGCCAGCAGGTGGCAGGGTGATATCACTAATGAAAAACTGTTTTTT.

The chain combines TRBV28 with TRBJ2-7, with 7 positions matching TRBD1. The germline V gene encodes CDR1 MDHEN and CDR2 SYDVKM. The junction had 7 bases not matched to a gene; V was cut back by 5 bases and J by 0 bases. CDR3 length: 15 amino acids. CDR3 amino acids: CASSRQGYNSYEQYF. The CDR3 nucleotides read TGTGCCAGCAGTCGACAGGGCTACAACTCCTACGAGCAGTACTTC.